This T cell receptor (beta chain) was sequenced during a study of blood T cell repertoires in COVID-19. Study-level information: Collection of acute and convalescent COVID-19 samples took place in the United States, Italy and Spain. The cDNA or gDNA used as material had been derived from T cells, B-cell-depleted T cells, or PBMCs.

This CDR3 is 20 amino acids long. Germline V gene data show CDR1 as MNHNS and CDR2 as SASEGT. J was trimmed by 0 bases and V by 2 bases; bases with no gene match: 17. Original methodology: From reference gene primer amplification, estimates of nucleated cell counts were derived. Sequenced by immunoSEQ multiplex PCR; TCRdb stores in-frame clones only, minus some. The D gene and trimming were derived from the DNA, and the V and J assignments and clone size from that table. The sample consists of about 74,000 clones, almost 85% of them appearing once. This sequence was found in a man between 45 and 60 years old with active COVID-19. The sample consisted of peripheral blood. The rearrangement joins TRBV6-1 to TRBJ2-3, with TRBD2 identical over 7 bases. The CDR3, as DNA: TGTGCCAGCAGTGAACCCATACTCAATCCAATAGCGGGCAGCACAGATACGCAGTATTTT. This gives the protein CASSEPILNPIAGSTDTQYF.